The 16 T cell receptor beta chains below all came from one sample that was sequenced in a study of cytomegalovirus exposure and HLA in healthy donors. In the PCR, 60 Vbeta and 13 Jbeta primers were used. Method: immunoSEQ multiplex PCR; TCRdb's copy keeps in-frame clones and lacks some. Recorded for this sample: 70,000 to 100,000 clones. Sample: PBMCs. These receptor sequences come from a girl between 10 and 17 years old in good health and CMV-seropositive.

The CDR3 coding sequence is TGTGCCAGCAGCTTGGTACAGGCGGCTGCTAACTATGGCTACACCTTC. This codes for CASSLVQAAANYGYTF. The chain has TRBV5-8 and TRBJ1-2; perhaps TRBD1 as D (5 bases). With 0 bases removed from V and 0 bases from J, the gap between germline ends came to 12 bases. In germline, CDR1 is SGHTS, CDR2 YDEGEE. This CDR3 region has 16 residues.

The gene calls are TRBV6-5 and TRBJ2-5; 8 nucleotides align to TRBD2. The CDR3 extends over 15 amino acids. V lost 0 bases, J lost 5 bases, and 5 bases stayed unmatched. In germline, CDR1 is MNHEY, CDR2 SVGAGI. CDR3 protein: CASSYSSGGIETQYF. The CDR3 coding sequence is TGTGCCAGCAGTTACTCCAGCGGGGGTATCGAGACCCAGTACTTC.

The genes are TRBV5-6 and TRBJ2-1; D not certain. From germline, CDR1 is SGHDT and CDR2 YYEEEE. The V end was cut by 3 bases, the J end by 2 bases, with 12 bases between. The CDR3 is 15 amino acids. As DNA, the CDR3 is TGTGCCAGCAGCTCTATGATAGAACCCTACAATGAGCAGTTCTTC. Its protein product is CASSSMIEPYNEQFF.

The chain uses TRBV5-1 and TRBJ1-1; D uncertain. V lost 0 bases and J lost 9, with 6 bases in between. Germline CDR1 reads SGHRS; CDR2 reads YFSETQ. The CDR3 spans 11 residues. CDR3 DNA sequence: TGCGCCAGCAGCTTGGAACAGCAAGCTTTCTTT. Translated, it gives CASSLEQQAFF.

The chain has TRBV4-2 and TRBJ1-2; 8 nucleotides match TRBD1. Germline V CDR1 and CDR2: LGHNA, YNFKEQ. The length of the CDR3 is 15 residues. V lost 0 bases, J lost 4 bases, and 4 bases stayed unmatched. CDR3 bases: TGTGCCAGCAGCCAAGAAGCCCAGGGGGCCTATGGCTACACCTTC. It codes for CASSQEAQGAYGYTF.

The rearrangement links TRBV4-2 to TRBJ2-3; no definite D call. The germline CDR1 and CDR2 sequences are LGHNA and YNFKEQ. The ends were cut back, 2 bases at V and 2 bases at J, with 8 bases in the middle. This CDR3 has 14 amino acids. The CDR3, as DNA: TGTGCCAGCAGCCAATCCGGGTTCACAGATACGCAGTATTTT. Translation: CASSQSGFTDTQYF.

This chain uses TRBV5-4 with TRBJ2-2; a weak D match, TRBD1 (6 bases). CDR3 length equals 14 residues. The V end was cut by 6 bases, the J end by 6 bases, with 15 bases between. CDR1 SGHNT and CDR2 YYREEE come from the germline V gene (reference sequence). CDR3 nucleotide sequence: TGTGCCAGCACACAGGGATCGGGCTCCGGGGAGCTGTTTTTT. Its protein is CASTQGSGSGELFF.

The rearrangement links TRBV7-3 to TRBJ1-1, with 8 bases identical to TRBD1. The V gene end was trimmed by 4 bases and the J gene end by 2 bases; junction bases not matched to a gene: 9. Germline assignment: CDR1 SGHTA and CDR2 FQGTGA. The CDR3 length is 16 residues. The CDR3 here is CASSSGQGRGNTEAFF. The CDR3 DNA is TGTGCCAGCAGCTCAGGACAGGGAAGGGGTAACACTGAAGCTTTCTTT.

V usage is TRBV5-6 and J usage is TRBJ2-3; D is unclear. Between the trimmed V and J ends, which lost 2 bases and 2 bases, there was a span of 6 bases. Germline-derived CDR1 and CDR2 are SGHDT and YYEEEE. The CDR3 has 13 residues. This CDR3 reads CASSFRYTDTQYF. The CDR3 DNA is TGTGCCAGCAGCTTCCGGTACACAGATACGCAGTATTTT.

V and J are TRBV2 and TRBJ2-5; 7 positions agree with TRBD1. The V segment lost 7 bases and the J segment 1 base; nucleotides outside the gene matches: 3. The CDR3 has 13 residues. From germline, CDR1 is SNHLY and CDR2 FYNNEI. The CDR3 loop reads CASTRDSQETQYF. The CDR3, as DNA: TGTGCCAGCACCCGGGACAGCCAAGAGACCCAGTACTTC. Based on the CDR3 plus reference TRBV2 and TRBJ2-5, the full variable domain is EPEVTQTPSHQVTQMGQEVILRCVPISNHLYFYWYRQILGQKVEFLVSFYNNEISEKSEIFDDQFSVERPDGSNFTLKIRSTKLEDSAMYFCASTRDSQETQYFGPGTRLLVL.

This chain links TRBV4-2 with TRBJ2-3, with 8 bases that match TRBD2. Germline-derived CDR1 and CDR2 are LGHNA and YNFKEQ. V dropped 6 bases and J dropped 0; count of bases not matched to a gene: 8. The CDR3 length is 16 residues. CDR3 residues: CASRRNSGVSTDTQYF. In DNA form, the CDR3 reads TGTGCCAGCAGACGGAATAGCGGGGTTAGCACAGATACGCAGTATTTT.

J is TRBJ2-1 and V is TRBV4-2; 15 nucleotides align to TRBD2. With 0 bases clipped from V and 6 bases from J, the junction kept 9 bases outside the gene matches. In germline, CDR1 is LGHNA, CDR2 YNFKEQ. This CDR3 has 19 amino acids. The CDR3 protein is CASSQDRGGLAGGLNEQFF. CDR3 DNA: TGTGCCAGCAGCCAAGATAGGGGGGGACTAGCGGGGGGCCTCAATGAGCAGTTCTTC.

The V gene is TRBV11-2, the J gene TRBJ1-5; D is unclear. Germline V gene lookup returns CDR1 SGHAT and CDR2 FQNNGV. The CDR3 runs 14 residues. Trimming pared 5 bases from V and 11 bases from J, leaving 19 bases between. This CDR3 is CASSDGSQGWAQHF. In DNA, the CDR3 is TGTGCCAGCAGCGACGGGTCCCAAGGTTGGGCCCAGCATTTT.

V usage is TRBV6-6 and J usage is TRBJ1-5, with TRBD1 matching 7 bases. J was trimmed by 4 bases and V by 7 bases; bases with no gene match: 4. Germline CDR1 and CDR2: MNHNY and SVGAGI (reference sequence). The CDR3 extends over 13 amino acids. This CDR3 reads CASTTQGNQPQHF. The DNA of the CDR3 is TGTGCCAGCACCACACAGGGGAATCAGCCCCAGCATTTT.

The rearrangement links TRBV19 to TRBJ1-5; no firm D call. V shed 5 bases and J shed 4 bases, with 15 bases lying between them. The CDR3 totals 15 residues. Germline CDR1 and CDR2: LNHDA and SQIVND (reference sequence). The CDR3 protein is CASSLRTVGNQPQHF. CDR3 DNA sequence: TGTGCCAGTAGTCTACGTACAGTAGGAAATCAGCCCCAGCATTTT.

The CDR3 loop reads CASSSAGTGSYEQYV. The CDR3 DNA follows: TGTGCCAGCAGTTCAGCAGGGACAGGGTCCTACGAGCAGTACGTC. This rearrangement joins TRBV28 to TRBJ2-7, with 9 bases that match TRBD1. The CDR3 runs to 15 residues. Losses at the gene ends were 4 bases for V and 1 base for J; bases not matched to a gene: 5. CDR1 MDHEN and CDR2 SYDVKM come from the germline V gene.